The TCR beta chain under discussion was sequenced for a study of identical twins. This CDR3 is 14 amino acids long. The V gene end was trimmed by 4 bases and the J gene end by 7 bases; junction bases not matched to a gene: 10. The germline V gene encodes CDR1 SGHKS and CDR2 YYEKEE (reference sequence). Study-level findings and limits: Conclusions were based on cross-sectional statistical analysis, without following the same donors. With abundant cord blood beta clonotypes, insertions were fewer; memory repertoires showed no such pattern.

Comment on this clonotype: What it binds is not known.

Unique molecular identifiers were present on the cDNA, which also gained a universal primer site by template switching. MiXCR was run by TCRdb on the 5' RACE reads, yielding one entry per CDR3 protein. This sample has roughly 720,000 distinct CDR3 sequences, with about 20% found just once. The sample was also linked to a second study, of T cells expressing NK-cell markers.

Material for sequencing was PBMCs. The clonotype was recovered from a young woman in good health. The chain links TRBV5-5 to TRBJ2-7; 8 bases match TRBD1. CDR3 in amino acids: CASSAVRQGREQYF. The CDR3 coding sequence is TGTGCCAGCAGCGCAGTAAGACAGGGGAGAGAGCAGTACTTC.